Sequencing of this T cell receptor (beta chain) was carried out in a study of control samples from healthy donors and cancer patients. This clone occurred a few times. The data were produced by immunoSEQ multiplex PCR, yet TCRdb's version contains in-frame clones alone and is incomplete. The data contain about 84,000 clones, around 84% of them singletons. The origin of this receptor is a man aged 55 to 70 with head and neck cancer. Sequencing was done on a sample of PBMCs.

CDR3 bases: TGTGCCAGCAGCCGCAACCAGGGGGCAACTAATGAAAAACTGTTTTTT. Protein sequence: CASSRNQGATNEKLFF. The rearrangement links TRBV14 to TRBJ1-4; TRBD1 matches at 7 bases. V shed 4 bases and J 0 bases; nucleotides not matched to a gene: 5. This CDR3 is 16 amino acids long. Germline-derived CDR1 and CDR2 are SGHDN and FVKESK.